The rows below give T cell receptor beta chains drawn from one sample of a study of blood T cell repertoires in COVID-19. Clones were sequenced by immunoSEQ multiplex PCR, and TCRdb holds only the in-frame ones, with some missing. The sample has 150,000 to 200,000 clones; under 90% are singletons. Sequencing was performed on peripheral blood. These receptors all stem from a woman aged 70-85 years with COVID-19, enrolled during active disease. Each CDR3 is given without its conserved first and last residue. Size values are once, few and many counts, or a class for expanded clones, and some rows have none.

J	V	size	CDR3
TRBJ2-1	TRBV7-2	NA	ASSSTSGTYNEQF
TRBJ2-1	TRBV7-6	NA	ASSPGVAGVGYNEQF
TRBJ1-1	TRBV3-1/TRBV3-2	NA	ASSLRTADKSGKTF
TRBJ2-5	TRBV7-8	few	ASSFPRDRGRETQY
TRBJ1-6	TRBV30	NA	AWKGGILNNSPLH
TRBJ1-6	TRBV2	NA	ASSSSQGGRSPLH
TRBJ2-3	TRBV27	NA	ASSLSTSGSKADTQY
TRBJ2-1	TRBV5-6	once	ASRYPGQRDNEQF
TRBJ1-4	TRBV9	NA	ASSVGDRGHEKLF
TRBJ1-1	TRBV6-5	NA	ASSYRGKGTEAF
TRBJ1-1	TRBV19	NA	ASDTGGWGEAF
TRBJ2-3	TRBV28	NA	ASSRQLAGGTDTQY
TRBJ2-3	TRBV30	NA	AWSPIRGQPGTDTQY
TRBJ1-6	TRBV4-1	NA	ASRIPPILDWSSYNSPLH
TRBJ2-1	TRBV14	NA	ASSHQGGPYNEQF
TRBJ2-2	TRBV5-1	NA	ASSLGLGTTPGELF
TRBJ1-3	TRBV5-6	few	ASSRSFSGNTIY
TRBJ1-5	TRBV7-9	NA	ASSLAGGQPQH
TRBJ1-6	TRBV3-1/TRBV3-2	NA	ASSPGGFNSPLH
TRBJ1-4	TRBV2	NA	ASRGTGTNEKLF
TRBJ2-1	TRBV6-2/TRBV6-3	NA	ASSSLTSGREGYNEQF
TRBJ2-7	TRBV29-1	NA	SLRDSSNEQY
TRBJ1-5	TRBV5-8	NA	ASSLGTGGRPQH
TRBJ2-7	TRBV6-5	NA	ASSYGRGGNYEQY
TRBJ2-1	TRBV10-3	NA	AISESKLAGVSSYNEQF
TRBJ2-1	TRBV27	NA	ASSFVSREGSEQF
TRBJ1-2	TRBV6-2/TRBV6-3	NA	ASSSGTGILYGYT
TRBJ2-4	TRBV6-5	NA	ASRAGGNIQY
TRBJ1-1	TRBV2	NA	ASSALLNVAF
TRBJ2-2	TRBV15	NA	ATSRGGGAPGELF
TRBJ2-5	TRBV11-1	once	ASSSDMKGSETQY
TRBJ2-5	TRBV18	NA	ASSPPVRGGGETQY
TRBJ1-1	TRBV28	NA	ASTPLSPGLNTEAF
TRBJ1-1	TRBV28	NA	ASSSYIGGEGTEAF
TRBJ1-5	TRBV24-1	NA	ATSDATGFNQPQH
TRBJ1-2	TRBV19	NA	ASSMDSYYGYT
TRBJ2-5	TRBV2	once	ASGTEETQY
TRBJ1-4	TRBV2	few	ASRNAGVNNEKLF
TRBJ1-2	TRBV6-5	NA	ASSYYPPRGTYGYT
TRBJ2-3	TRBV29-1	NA	SVVLAGVTDTQY
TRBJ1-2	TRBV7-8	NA	ASSLESTVSLLRGYT
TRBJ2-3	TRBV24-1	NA	ATSDHDRVGTDTQY
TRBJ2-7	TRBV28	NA	ASSQATSGTYEQY